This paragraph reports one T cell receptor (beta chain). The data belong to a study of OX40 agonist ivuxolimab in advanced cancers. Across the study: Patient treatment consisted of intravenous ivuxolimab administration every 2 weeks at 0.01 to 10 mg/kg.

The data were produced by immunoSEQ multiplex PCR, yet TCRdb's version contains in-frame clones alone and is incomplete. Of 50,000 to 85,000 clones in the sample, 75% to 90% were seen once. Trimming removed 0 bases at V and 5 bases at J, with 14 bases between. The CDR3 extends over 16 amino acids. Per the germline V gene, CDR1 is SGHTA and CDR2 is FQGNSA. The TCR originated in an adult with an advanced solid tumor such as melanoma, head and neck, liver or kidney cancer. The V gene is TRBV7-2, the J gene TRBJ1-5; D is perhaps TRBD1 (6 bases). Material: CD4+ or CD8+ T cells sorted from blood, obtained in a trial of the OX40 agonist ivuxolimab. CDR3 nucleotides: TGTGCCAGCAGCTTAGCAATCGACAGGCGTGATCAGCCCCAGCATTTT. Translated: CASSLAIDRRDQPQHF.